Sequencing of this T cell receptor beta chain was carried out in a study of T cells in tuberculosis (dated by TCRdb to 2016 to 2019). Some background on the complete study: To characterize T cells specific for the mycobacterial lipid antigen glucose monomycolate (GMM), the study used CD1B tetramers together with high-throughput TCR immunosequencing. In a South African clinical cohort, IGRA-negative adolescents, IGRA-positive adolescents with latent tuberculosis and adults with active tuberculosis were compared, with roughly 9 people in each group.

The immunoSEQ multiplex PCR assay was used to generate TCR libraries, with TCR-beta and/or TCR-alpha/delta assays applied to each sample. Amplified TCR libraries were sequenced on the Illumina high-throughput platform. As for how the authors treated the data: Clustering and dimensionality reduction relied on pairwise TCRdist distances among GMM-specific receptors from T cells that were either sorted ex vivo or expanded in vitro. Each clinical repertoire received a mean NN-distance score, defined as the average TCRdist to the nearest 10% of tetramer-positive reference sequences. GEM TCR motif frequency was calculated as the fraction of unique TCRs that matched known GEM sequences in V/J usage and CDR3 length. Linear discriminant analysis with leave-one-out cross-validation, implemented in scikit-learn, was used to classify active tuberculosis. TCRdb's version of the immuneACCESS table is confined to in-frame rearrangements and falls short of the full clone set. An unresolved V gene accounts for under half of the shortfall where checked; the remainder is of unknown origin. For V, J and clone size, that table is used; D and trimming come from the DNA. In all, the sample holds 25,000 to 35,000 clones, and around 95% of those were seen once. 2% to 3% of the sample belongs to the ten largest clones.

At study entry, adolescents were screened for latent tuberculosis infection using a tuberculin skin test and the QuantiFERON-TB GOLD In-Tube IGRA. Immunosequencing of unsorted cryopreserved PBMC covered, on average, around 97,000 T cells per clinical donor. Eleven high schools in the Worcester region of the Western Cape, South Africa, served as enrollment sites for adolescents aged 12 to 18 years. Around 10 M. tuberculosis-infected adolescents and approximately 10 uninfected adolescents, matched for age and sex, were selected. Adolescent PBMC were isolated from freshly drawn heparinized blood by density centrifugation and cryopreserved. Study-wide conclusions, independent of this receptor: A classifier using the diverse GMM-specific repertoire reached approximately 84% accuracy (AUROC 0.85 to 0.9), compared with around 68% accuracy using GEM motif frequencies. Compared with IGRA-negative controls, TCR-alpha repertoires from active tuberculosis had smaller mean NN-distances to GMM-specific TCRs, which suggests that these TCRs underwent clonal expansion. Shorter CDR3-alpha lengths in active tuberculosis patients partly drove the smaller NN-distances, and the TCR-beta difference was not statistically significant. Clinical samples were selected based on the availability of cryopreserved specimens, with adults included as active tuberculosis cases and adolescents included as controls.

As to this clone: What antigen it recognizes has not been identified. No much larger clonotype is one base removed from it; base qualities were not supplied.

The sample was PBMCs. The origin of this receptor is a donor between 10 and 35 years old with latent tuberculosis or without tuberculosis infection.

The CDR3 loop reads CASSRKTADTEAFF. The DNA sequence follows: TGCGCCAGCAGCCGAAAGACGGCGGACACTGAAGCTTTCTTT. The chain joins TRBV4-1 to TRBJ1-1; no D gene is confidently identified. The CDR1 and CDR2 encoded by the germline V gene are MGHRA and YSYEKL. Trimming at the junction amounts to 4 bases on V and 3 bases on J, and the germline ends lie 12 bases apart. Inclusive of the bounding cysteine and phenylalanine, the CDR3 is 14 residues long. Left in the record is the CDR3 DNA by itself, 42 bases read in frame from the first base.